A few counts support the clone carrying this T cell receptor beta chain. Its antigen is still unknown. The sample is drawn from a study of a mutant IDH1 vaccine in newly diagnosed glioma. For the study at large: Following radiotherapy alone, or alongside temozolomide cycles, vaccination was started after an interval of 4-6 weeks.

The data were produced by immunoSEQ multiplex PCR, yet TCRdb's version contains in-frame clones alone and is incomplete. The data contain around 62,000 clones, 75% to 90% of them singletons. CDR3 size: 16 residues. Deletions cut 4 bases from V and 2 bases from J, with 18 bases between. Germline V gene sequence: CDR1 SQVTM, CDR2 ANQGSEA. Time point: week 11, during vaccination. Doses comprised 300 ug of mutant IDH1 20-mer peptide each, plus topical imiquimod. J is TRBJ2-1 and V is TRBV29-1; tentative D call: TRBD2 (6 bases). The sequencing used PBMCs, collected from a glioma patient whose treatment included an IDH1 peptide vaccine. This TCR derives from a man aged 35-49 years with glioma. In DNA, the CDR3 is TGCAGCGTTGGGGAGTGGTTTGGCGGGACCTACAATGAGCAGTTCTTC. It translates to CSVGEWFGGTYNEQFF.